The present T cell receptor beta chain was sequenced within a study of blood T cell repertoires in COVID-19. Background on the study: The analysed material was cDNA or gDNA that came from T cells, B-cell-depleted T cells, or PBMCs.

This CDR3 contains 15 residues. The germline CDR1 and CDR2 sequences are SEHNR and FQNEAQ (reference sequence). With V trimmed by 5 bases and J by 7 bases, 10 bases remained unmatched. Two negative PCRs, clearance, or symptom resolution characterized the recovered Cohort 3 donors. This clone was observed a single time. Sequencing was performed with immunoSEQ multiplex PCR; in TCRdb, only in-frame clones are kept and a portion is missing. The sample lists some 170,000 clones; around 83% were seen once. The sequence was collected from a man in his forties who had recovered from COVID-19. This chain connects TRBV7-9 to TRBJ2-1; 8 bases match TRBD2. The sample comprised PBMCs or T cells enriched from blood (not recorded which). The CDR3 coding sequence is TGTGCCAGCAGCGTGCCGATGACTAGCGAGAATGAGCAGTTCTTC. It is translated as CASSVPMTSENEQFF.